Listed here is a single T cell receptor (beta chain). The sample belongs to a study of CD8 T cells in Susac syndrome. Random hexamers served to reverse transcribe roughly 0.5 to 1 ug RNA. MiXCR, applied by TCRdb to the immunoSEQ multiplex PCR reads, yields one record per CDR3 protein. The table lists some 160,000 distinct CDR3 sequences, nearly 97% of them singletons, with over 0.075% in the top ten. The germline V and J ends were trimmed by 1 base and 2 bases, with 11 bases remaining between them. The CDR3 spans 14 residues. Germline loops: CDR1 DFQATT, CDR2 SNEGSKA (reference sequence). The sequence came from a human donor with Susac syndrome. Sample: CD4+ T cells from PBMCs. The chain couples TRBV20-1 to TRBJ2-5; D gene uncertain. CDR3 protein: CSARGWAPQETQYF. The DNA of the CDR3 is TGCAGTGCTAGAGGATGGGCGCCTCAAGAGACCCAGTACTTC.